A single sample gave rise to the 10 T cell receptor beta chains below, sequenced in a study of post-analysis software for immune sequencing data. The authors incorporated unique molecular identifiers into the TCR beta cDNA libraries. One entry per CDR3 protein results from TCRdb running MiXCR on the PCR reads. The sample yields 740,000 or so distinct CDR3 sequences, about 50% seen once. Study-wide results and limits: The five TRBV segments detected at higher frequency in patients than in controls included TRBV5-6, TRBV5-1 and TRBV20-1.

Their antigen targets remain unknown. The sample taken for sequencing was blood. The source is a girl aged 10-17 years with multiple sclerosis.

This clonotype turned up a few times. The chain carries TRBV27 and TRBJ2-5; TRBD1 is a possible D gene (5 bases). Germline V gene sequence: CDR1 MNHEY, CDR2 SMNVEV (reference sequence). The length of the CDR3 is 14 residues. Trimming cost V 8 bases and J 6 bases, with 19 bases left between them. The CDR3, as DNA: TGTGCCAGCGCACCTGGGGCCGCTCTCCAGACCCAGTACTTC. Translation gives CASAPGAALQTQYF.

The gene calls are TRBV27 and TRBJ2-3; weak D call: TRBD2 (6 bases). The ends were cut back, 7 bases at V and 5 bases at J, with 22 bases in the middle. Germline V gene lookup returns CDR1 MNHEY and CDR2 SMNVEV (reference sequence). The CDR3 contains 16 residues. The CDR3 sequence: CASTSFPGGAKDTQYF. Written as DNA, the CDR3 is TGTGCCAGCACCAGTTTCCCCGGGGGAGCTAAAGATACGCAGTATTTT.

This chain connects TRBV12-3 or TRBV12-4 to TRBJ2-7; possible D gene TRBD2, 6 bases. TRBJ2-5 matches the DNA end more closely, so the J call is doubtful. The length of the CDR3 is 15 residues. The CDR3 coding sequence is TGTGCCAGCAGTTTTGAAGGTTCATGGGGACTGACCCAGTACTTC. Protein: CASSFEGSWGLTQYF.

In DNA, the CDR3 is TGTGCCAGCAGCAGGAAGACAGGGGACTACGAGCAGTACTTC. Translating gives CASSRKTGDYEQYF. The rearrangement joins TRBV7-2 to TRBJ2-7, with 8 positions matching TRBD1. The V and J ends lost 5 bases and 3 bases, in that order; junction bases with no gene match: 6. The CDR3 covers 14 residues. Germline lookup yields CDR1 SGHTA and CDR2 FQGNSA.

The rearrangement joins TRBV6-5 to TRBJ2-6, with 7 positions matching TRBD1. Germline V CDR1 and CDR2: MNHEY, SVGAGI. V dropped 6 bases and J dropped 3; count of bases not matched to a gene: 8. This CDR3 comprises 16 residues. CDR3 DNA sequence: TGTGCCAGCAGCCGACAGGGTGGGGGTGGGGCCAACGTCCTGACTTTC. It specifies CASSRQGGGGANVLTF.

The V gene is TRBV7-2, the J gene TRBJ2-2, with D uncertain. Germline V gives CDR1 SGHTA, CDR2 FQGNSA. This CDR3 comprises 16 residues. Trimming removed 5 bases at V and 0 bases at J, with 13 bases between. CDR3 nucleotides: TGTGCCAGCAGCCTTCCCGGCCCCGCGAACACCGGGGAGCTGTTTTTT. Protein sequence: CASSLPGPANTGELFF.

This clonotype was seen a few times. The chain employs TRBV29-1 and TRBJ1-2; D ambiguous. CDR1 SQVTM and CDR2 ANQGSEA come from the germline V gene. The length of the CDR3 is 10 residues. The V end lost 7 bases, the J end lost 7 bases, and 10 bases lay between the germline ends. CDR3 DNA sequence: TGCAGCGCCGAGGTGGGTGGCTACACCTTC. Translated: CSAEVGGYTF.

The CDR3, as DNA: TGTGCCAGCAGTGAGCGGACAATGGCGGGGCCTGAAGCTTTCTTT. Encoded protein: CASSERTMAGPEAFF. This chain connects TRBV6-2 or TRBV6-3 to TRBJ1-1, with D tentatively TRBD1 (5 bases). This CDR3 spans 15 amino acids. V lost 5 bases and J lost 6, with 19 bases in between. Germline V gene sequence: CDR1 MNHEY, CDR2 SVGEGT.

This chain links TRBV6-6 with TRBJ2-1, with 7 bases identical to TRBD1. Germline V lookup: CDR1 MNHNY, CDR2 SVGAGI (reference sequence). This CDR3 is 14 amino acids long. J was trimmed by 6 bases and V by 4 bases; bases with no gene match: 6. CDR3 residues: CASSSQGTVNEQFF. In DNA form, the CDR3 reads TGTGCCAGCAGTTCACAGGGGACAGTCAATGAGCAGTTCTTC.

The table lists this clonotype with a few counts. The rearrangement uses TRBV20-1 and TRBJ2-4, with TRBD2 matching over 8 bases. Per the germline V gene, CDR1 is DFQATT and CDR2 is SNEGSKA (reference sequence). The CDR3 contains 14 residues. V trimming: 2 bases; J trimming: 13 bases; junction bases outside the gene matches: 13. The CDR3: CSARPGGANTGQYF. The CDR3 DNA is TGCAGTGCTAGACCCGGGGGGGCGAATACCGGGCAGTACTTC.